Sequencing of this TCR beta chain was carried out in a study of T cells in Graves' hyperthyroidism and ophthalmopathy. Study summary: The initial diagnosis was the point when peripheral blood was collected, ahead of any treatment.

The CDR3 covers 12 residues. Trimming removed 3 bases from V and 6 bases from J, with 5 bases in between. The germline CDR1 and CDR2 sequences are MNHNS and SASEGT. TCR beta CDR3 regions were amplified from RNA. The primer set for the first-round RT-PCR of the TCR CDR3 was HTBI. TCRdb reanalysed the multiplex PCR reads using MiXCR and keeps one entry per CDR3 protein. Among 270,000 or so distinct CDR3 sequences listed, around a quarter were seen once. General study results and limits: Researchers report that a 13 V-J model separated ophthalmopathy from stable hyperthyroidism. Most thyroid clonotypes that were expanded above 0.001 also turned up in blood.

In the case of this clonotype: Its antigen is undetermined.

Clinical symptoms, serum thyroxine and TRAb, thyroid ultrasound and orbital computed tomography were used for the diagnoses. The gene calls are TRBV6-1 and TRBJ2-2; D gene unclear. The TCR originated in a man aged 35 to 55 with Graves' hyperthyroidism that later progressed to Graves' ophthalmopathy. Sequencing was performed on blood. Here the CDR3 reads CASSDHPGELFF. DNA of the CDR3: TGTGCCAGCAGTGACCATCCCGGGGAGCTGTTTTTT.